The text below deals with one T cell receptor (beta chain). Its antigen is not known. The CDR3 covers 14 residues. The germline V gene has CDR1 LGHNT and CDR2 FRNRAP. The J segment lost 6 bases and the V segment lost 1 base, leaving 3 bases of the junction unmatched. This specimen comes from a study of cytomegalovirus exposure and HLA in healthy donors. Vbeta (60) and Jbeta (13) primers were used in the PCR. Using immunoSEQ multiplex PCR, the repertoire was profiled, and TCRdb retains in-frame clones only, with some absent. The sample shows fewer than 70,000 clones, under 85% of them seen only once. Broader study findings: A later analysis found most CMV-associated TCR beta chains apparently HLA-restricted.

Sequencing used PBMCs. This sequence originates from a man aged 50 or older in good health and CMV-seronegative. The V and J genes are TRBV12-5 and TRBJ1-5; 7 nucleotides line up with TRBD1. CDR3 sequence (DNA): TGTGCTAGTGGTTTGGCCAGGGGGACTCAGCCCCAGCATTTT. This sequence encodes CASGLARGTQPQHF.